This record concerns one TCR beta chain sequence. Its antigen is still unknown. With 3 bases clipped from V and 4 bases from J, the junction kept 10 bases outside the gene matches. The CDR3 extends over 17 amino acids. From germline, CDR1 is LNHDA and CDR2 SQIVND (reference sequence). Some clones are missing from TCRdb's copy, which holds only in-frame ones; the method was immunoSEQ multiplex PCR. The sample includes approximately 16,000 clones, over 80% of them seen just once. The data are from a study of graft-versus-host responses after intestinal transplantation. Looking at the study overall: Recipients had transplants, and these were multivisceral, liver-intestinal, or isolated intestinal. Anti-thymocyte globulin induction preceded 2 to 4 years of tacrolimus and steroid maintenance in all recipients. Study results and caveats: GvH clones turned up in recipient marrow; some had shown up first in ileum or blood.

Specimen: PBMCs, collected approximately 16 weeks after intestinal transplant. This TCR derives from a human patient who received an intestinal transplant, so some T cells may come from the graft donor. The chain combines TRBV19 with TRBJ2-7; 12 positions match TRBD2. CDR3 sequence: CASSISIQLAGGYEQYF. DNA of the CDR3: TGTGCCAGTAGTATTAGTATCCAACTAGCGGGAGGTTACGAGCAGTACTTC.